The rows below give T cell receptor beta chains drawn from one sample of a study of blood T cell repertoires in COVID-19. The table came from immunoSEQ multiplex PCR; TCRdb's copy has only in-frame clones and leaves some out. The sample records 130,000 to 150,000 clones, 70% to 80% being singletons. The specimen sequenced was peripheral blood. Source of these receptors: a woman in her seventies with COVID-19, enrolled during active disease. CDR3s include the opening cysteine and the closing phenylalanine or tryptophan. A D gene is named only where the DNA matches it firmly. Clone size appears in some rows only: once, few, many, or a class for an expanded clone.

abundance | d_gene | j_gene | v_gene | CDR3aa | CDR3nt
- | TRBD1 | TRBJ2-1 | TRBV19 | CATTDRPNEQFF | TGTGCCACCACGGACAGGCCCAATGAGCAGTTCTTC
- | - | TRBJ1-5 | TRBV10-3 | CATSHDSSNQPQHF | TGTGCCACCAGCCATGACAGTAGCAATCAGCCCCAGCATTTT
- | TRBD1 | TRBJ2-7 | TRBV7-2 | CASSSGTGVVWQYF | TGTGCCAGCAGCTCGGGGACAGGGGTTGTGTGGCAGTACTTC
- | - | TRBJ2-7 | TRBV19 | CASSQGSGVYEQYF | TGTGCCAGTAGTCAGGGGAGTGGGGTCTACGAGCAGTACTTC
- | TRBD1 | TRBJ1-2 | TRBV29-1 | CSAGPDRGLAGYTF | TGCAGCGCAGGGCCGGACAGGGGGCTTGCAGGCTACACCTTC
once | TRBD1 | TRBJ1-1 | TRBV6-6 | CASSGGQGAAEAFF | TGTGCCAGCAGTGGGGGACAGGGGGCGGCTGAAGCTTTCTTT
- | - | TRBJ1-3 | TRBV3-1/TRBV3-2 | CASSQRASGNTIYF | TGTGCCAGCAGCCAGAGGGCTTCTGGAAACACCATATATTTT
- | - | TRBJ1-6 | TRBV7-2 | CASSLTGGASNSPLHF | TGTGCCAGCAGCTTAACGGGGGGCGCGTCTAATTCACCCCTCCACTTT
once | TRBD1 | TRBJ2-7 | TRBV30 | CAWSGTGAYEQYF | TGTGCCTGGTCCGGGACAGGGGCCTACGAGCAGTACTTC
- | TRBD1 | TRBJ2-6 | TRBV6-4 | CASNDRDPSGANVLTF | TGTGCCAGCAACGACAGGGACCCCTCTGGGGCCAACGTCCTGACTTTC
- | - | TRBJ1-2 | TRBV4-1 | CASSLEAGEDYGYTF | TGCGCCAGCAGCCTGGAAGCAGGGGAAGACTATGGCTACACCTTC
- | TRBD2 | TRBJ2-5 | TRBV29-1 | CSVARLAGGPGETQYF | TGCAGCGTGGCACGACTAGCGGGGGGACCAGGGGAGACCCAGTACTTC
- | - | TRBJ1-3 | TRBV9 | CASSVEGETGNTIYF | TGTGCCAGCAGCGTAGAGGGGGAAACTGGAAACACCATATATTTT
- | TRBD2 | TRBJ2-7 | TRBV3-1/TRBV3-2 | CASSQDAGGLYEQYF | TGTGCCAGCAGCCAAGATGCGGGGGGACTTTACGAGCAGTACTTC
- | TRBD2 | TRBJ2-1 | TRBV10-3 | CAISEPRTSGVGYNEQFF | TGTGCCATCAGTGAGCCGCGAACTAGCGGGGTAGGCTACAATGAGCAGTTCTTC
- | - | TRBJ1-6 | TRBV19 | CASSPSPAQGPNSPLHF | TGTGCCAGTAGCCCATCTCCTGCACAGGGTCCCAATTCACCCCTCCACTTT
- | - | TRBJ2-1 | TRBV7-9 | CASSSGQSYNEQFF | TGTGCCAGCAGCTCTGGTCAGTCCTACAATGAGCAGTTCTTC
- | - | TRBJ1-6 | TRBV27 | CASSLTGRYNSPLHF | TGTGCCAGCAGTTTAACGGGGAGGTATAATTCACCCCTCCACTTT
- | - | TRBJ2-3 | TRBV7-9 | CASSFRANRALTDTQYF | TGTGCCAGCAGCTTTCGCGCGAACCGCGCACTCACAGATACGCAGTATTTT
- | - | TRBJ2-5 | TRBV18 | CASSLSRLEGETQYF | TGTGCCAGCTCACTATCTCGACTAGAGGGGGAGACCCAGTACTTC
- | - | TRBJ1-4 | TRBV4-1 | CASSQDFFSATNEKLFF | TGCGCCAGCAGCCAAGATTTTTTCTCTGCAACTAATGAAAAACTGTTTTTT
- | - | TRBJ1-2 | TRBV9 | CASSSDGDYGYTF | TGTGCCAGCAGCAGCGACGGTGACTATGGCTACACCTTC
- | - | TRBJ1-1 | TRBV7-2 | CASSMTEASGEAFF | TGTGCCAGCAGCATGACAGAGGCGTCGGGTGAAGCTTTCTTT
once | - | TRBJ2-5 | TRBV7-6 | CASSLGPRETQYF | TGTGCCAGCAGCTTAGGGCCCAGGGAGACCCAGTACTTC
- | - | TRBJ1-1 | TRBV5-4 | CASSKRTVDTEAFF | TGTGCCAGCAGCAAACGGACAGTAGACACTGAAGCTTTCTTT
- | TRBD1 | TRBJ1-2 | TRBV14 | CASSNYDRGREGGYTF | TGTGCCAGCAGCAATTACGACAGGGGCCGAGAGGGTGGCTACACCTTC
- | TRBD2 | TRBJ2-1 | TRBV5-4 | CASSPGLAGASYNEQFF | TGTGCCAGCAGTCCCGGACTAGCGGGCGCTTCCTACAATGAGCAGTTCTTC
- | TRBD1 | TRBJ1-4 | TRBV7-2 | CASSLGDRDREKLFF | TGTGCCAGCAGCTTGGGGGACAGGGATCGAGAAAAACTGTTTTTT
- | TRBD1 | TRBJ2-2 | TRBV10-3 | CATGGQGLTGELFF | TGTGCCACCGGGGGACAGGGGCTCACCGGGGAGCTGTTTTTT
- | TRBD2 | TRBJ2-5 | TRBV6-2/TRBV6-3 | CASSLAGGEVETQYF | TGTGCCAGCAGCCTAGCCGGGGGGGAGGTTGAGACCCAGTACTTC
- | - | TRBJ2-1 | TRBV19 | CASSKQGGTGGSYNEQFF | TGTGCCAGTAGTAAGCAGGGGGGAACTGGAGGCTCCTACAATGAGCAGTTCTTC
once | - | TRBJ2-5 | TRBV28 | CASSLGTGVGETQYF | TGTGCCAGCAGTTTGGGCACGGGGGTAGGGGAGACCCAGTACTTC
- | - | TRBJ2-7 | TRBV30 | CAWSPRRVHEQYF | TGTGCCTGGTCCCCCCGGCGGGTGCACGAGCAGTACTTC
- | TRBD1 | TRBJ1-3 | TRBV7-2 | CASSSWDSPGNTIYF | TGTGCCAGCAGCTCCTGGGACAGCCCGGGAAACACCATATATTTT
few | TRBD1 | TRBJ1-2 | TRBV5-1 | CASSPMTGGYGYTF | TGCGCCAGCAGCCCTATGACAGGGGGCTATGGCTACACCTTC
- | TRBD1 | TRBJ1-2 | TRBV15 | CATSRDDRGRFYTF | TGTGCCACCAGCAGGGACGACAGGGGGCGGTTCTACACCTTC
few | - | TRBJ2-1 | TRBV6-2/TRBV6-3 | CASSWPASYNEQFF | TGTGCCAGCAGTTGGCCAGCTAGCTACAATGAGCAGTTCTTC
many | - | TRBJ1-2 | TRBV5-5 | CASSLTGQGHYGYTF | TGTGCCAGCAGCTTGACAGGGCAGGGCCACTATGGCTACACCTTC
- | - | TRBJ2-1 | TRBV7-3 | CASSPLTPGHIYNEQFF | TGTGCCAGCAGCCCCCTCACACCGGGACACATATACAATGAGCAGTTCTTC
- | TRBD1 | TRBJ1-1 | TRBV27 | CASSLRTGGASITEAFF | TGTGCCAGCAGTCTGAGGACAGGGGGCGCCTCGATCACTGAAGCTTTCTTT
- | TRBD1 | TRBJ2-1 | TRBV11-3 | CASSLEGARYNEQFF | TGTGCCAGCAGCCTCGAGGGGGCCCGCTACAATGAGCAGTTCTTC
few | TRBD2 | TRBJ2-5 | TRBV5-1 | CASSLALAGAIETQYF | TGCGCCAGCAGCTTGGCTCTAGCGGGGGCTATAGAGACCCAGTACTTC
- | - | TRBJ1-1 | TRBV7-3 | CASSLSSYSGAFF | TGTGCCAGCAGCTTAAGCTCCTATAGCGGAGCTTTCTTT
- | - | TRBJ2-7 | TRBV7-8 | CASSRETWVDEQYF | TGTGCCAGCAGCCGAGAGACTTGGGTGGACGAGCAGTACTTC
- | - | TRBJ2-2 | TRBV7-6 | CASSLVQNTGELFF | TGTGCCAGCAGCTTAGTACAAAACACCGGGGAGCTGTTTTTT
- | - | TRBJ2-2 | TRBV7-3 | CASSLNPWGENTGELFF | TGTGCCAGCAGCTTAAACCCCTGGGGGGAGAACACCGGGGAGCTGTTTTTT